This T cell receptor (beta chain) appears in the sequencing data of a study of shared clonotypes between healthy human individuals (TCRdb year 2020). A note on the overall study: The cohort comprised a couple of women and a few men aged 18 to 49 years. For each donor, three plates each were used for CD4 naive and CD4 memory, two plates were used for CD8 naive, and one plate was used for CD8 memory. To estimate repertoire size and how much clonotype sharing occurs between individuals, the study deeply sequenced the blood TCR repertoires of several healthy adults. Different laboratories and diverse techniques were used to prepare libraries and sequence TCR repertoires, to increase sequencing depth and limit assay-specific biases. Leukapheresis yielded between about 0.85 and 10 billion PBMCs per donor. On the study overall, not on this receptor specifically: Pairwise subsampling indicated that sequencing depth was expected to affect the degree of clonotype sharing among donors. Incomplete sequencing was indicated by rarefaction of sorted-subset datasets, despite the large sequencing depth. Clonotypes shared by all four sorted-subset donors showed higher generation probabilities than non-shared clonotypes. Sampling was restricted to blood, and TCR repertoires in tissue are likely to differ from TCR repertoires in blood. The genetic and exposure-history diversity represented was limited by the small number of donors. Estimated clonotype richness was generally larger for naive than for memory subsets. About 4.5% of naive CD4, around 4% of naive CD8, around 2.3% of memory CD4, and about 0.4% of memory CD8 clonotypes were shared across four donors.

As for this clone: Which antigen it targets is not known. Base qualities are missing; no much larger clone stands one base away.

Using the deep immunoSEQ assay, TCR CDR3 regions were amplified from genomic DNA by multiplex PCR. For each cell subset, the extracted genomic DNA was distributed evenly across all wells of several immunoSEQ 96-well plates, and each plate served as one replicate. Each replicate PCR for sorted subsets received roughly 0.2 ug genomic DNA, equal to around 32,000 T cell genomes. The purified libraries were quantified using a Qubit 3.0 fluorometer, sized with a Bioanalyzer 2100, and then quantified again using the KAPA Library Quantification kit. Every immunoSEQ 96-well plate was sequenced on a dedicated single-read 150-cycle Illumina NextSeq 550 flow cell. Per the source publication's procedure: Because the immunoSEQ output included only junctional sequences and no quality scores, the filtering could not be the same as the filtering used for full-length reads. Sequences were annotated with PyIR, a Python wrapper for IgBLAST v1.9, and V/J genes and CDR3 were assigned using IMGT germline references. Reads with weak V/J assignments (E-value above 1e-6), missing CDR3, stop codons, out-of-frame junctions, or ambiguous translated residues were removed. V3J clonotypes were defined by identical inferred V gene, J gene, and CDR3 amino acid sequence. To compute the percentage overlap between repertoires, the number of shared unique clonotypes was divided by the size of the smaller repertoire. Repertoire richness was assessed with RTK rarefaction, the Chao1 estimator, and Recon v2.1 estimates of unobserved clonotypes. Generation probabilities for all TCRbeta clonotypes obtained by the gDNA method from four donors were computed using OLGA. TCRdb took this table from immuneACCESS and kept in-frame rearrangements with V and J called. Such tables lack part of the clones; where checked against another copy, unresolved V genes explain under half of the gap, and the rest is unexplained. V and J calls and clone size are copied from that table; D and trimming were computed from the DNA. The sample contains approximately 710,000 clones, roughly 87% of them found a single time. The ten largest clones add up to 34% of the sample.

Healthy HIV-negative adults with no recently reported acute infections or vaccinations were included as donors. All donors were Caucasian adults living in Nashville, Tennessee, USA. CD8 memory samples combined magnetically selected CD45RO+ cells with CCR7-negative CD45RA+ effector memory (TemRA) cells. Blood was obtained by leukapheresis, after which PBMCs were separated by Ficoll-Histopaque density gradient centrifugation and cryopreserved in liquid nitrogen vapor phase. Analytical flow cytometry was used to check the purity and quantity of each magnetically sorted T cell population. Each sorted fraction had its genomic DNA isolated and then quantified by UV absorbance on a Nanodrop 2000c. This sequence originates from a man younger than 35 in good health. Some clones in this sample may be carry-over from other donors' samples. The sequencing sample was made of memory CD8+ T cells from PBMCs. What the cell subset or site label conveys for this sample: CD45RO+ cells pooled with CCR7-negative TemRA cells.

The CDR3 region: CASSPGAVIYEQYF. The nucleotide sequence is TGTGCCAGCTCACCAGGGGCCGTTATCTACGAGCAGTACTTC. In this chain, TRBV18 is recombined with TRBJ2-7, with TRBD1 tentatively as D gene (5 bases match). The germline V gene provides CDR1 KGHSH and CDR2 LQKENI. The junction carries 11 bases between V and J, which are trimmed by 2 bases and 3 bases respectively. The CDR3 goes from the cysteine to the phenylalanine over 14 residues. Only the CDR3 DNA stays, 42 bases, in frame from base 1.